The TCR beta chain described here comes from a study of blood T cell repertoires in COVID-19. At the level of the study: Sites across the United States, Italy and Spain contributed samples from acute and convalescent COVID-19. Sample material is recorded as cDNA or gDNA derived from T cells, B-cell-depleted T cells, or PBMCs.

V dropped 4 bases and J dropped 0 bases, with 10 bases sitting between them. This CDR3 comprises 15 residues. The germline V gene encodes CDR1 SGHDN and CDR2 FVKESK. Under the authors' procedure: From reference gene primer amplification, estimates of nucleated cell counts were derived. Measured with immunoSEQ multiplex PCR; TCRdb has only the in-frame clones, and not every one. The V and J calls and clone size were taken over from that table, and D and trimming were inferred from the DNA. The sample consists of approximately 300,000 clones, roughly 87% of them appearing once. V is TRBV14 and J is TRBJ2-1; no clear D. Sequencing was carried out using peripheral blood. The sequence came from a woman in her forties or fifties who had recovered from COVID-19. The CDR3 sequence is CASSPWRSSYNEQFF. CDR3 DNA sequence: TGTGCCAGCAGCCCGTGGCGGAGCTCCTACAATGAGCAGTTCTTC.